This record covers a single T cell receptor (beta chain). The authors' processing: For nucleated cells, counts were estimated from reference gene primer amplification. Measured with immunoSEQ multiplex PCR; TCRdb has only the in-frame clones, and not every one. D and trimming were read from the DNA, whereas the V and J calls and clone size are those reported in that table. The sample records tens of thousands of clones, just over 85% being singletons. Germline V gene sequence: CDR1 SGHAT, CDR2 FQNNGV. This CDR3 is 14 amino acids long. V lost 5 bases and J 10 bases, leaving 17 bases between the germline ends. The record originates from a study of blood T cell repertoires in COVID-19. In the study overall: Sites in the United States, Italy and Spain provided acute and convalescent COVID-19 samples. The analysed material was cDNA or gDNA that came from T cells, B-cell-depleted T cells, or PBMCs.

Sequenced input: peripheral blood. This clonotype originated in a human donor in a cohort sampled during active COVID-19. This sequence joins TRBV11-2 and TRBJ1-4; D is unclear. CDR3 in amino acids: CASSQQRWGGKLFF. DNA of the CDR3: TGTGCCAGCAGCCAGCAGCGGTGGGGAGGAAAACTGTTTTTT.